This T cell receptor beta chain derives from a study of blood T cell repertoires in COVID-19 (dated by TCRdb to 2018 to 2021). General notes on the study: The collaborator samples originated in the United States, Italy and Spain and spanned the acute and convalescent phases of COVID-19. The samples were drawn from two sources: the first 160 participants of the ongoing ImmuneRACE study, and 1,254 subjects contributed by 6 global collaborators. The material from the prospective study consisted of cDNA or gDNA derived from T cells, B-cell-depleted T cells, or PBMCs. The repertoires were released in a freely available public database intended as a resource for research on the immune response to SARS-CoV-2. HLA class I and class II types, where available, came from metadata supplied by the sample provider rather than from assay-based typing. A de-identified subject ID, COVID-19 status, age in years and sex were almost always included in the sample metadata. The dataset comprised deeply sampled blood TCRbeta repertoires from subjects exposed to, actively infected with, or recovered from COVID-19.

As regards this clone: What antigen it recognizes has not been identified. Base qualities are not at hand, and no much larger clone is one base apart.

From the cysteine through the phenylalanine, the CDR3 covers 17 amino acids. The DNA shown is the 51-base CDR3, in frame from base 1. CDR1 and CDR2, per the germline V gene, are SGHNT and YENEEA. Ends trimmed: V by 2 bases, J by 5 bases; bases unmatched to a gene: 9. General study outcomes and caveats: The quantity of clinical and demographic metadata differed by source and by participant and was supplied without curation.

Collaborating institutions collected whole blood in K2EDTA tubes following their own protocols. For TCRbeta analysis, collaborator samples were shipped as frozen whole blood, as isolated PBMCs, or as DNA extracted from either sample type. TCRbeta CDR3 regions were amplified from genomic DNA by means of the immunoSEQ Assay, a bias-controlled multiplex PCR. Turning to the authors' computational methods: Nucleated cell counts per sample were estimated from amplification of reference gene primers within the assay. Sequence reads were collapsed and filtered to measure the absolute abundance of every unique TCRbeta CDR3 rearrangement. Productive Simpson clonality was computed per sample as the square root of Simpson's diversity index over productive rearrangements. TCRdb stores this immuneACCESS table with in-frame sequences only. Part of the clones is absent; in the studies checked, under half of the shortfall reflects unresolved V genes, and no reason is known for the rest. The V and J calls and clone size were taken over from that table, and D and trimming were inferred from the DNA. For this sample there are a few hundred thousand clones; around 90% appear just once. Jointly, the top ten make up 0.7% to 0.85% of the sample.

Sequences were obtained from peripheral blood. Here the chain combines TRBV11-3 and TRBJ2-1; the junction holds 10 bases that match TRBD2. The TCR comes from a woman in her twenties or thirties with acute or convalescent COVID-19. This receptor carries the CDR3 CASSLYLLSGRDNEQFF. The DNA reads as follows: TGTGCCAGCAGCTTATATTTACTGAGCGGGAGGGACAATGAGCAGTTCTTC. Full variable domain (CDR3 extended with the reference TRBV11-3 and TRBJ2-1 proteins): EAGVVQSPRYKIIEKKQPVAFWCNPISGHNTLYWYLQNLGQGPELLIRYENEEAVDDSQLPKDRFSAERLKGVDSTLKIQPAELGDSAVYLCASSLYLLSGRDNEQFFGPGTRLTVL.